The next 28 T cell receptor beta chains were all read from a single sample in a study of shared clonotypes between healthy human individuals. Only in-frame clones appear in the TCRdb table, and some are missing; sequencing was by immunoSEQ multiplex PCR. The table shows more than 2 million clones, with just under 95% occurring only once. CD45RO-negative CD8 cells positively selected for CCR7 made up the naive population, which excluded terminally differentiated effector memory CD45RA+ cells. Sequences were obtained from naive CD8+ T cells sorted from blood. These receptors all stem from a man aged 18-30 years in good health.

CDR3 DNA: TGTGCCACCCGAGGACTAGCGGGGACCTACAATGAGCAGTTCTTC. Translation: CATRGLAGTYNEQFF. V usage is TRBV2 and J usage is TRBJ2-1; 12 bases agree with TRBD2. The J segment lost 2 bases and the V segment lost 10 bases, leaving 6 bases of the junction unmatched. The CDR3 length is 15 residues. Germline CDR1 and CDR2: SNHLY and FYNNEI. Looking up the rest from reference TRBV2 and TRBJ2-1 gives the full variable domain: EPEVTQTPSHQVTQMGQEVILRCVPISNHLYFYWYRQILGQKVEFLVSFYNNEISEKSEIFDDQFSVERPDGSNFTLKIRSTKLEDSAMYFCATRGLAGTYNEQFFGPGTRLTVL.

This clone is a singleton in its sample. The chain joins TRBV7-9 to TRBJ2-5; D gene ambiguous. Trimming pared 5 bases from V and 2 bases from J, leaving 6 bases between. This CDR3 comprises 12 residues. Per the germline V gene, CDR1 is SEHNR and CDR2 is FQNEAQ (reference sequence). CDR3 sequence reads: CASSTTQETQYF. The CDR3 coding sequence is TGTGCCAGCAGCACCACACAAGAGACCCAGTACTTC.

The chain has TRBV28 and TRBJ1-6, with D possibly matching TRBD1 (5 bases). Germline V lookup: CDR1 MDHEN, CDR2 SYDVKM. V was cut by 10 bases and J by 9 bases, with 16 bases left in between. The CDR3 covers 13 residues. As DNA, the CDR3 is TGTGCCACCTCGGACACCGGGGGTTCACCCCTCCACTTT. It is translated as CATSDTGGSPLHF.

V is TRBV10-2 and J is TRBJ1-2, with 7 positions matching TRBD1. The CDR3 totals 13 residues. Trimming cost V 3 bases and J 5 bases; bases outside gene matches: 3. CDR1 is WSHSY, CDR2 SAAADI, per germline. CDR3 sequence (DNA): TGCGCCAGCAGTGACACAGGGGATTATGGCTACACCTTC. Encoded protein: CASSDTGDYGYTF.

The chain couples TRBV2 to TRBJ1-2; 7 nucleotides align to TRBD1. V was pared by 6 bases and J by 3 bases, with 4 bases of the junction left unmatched. This CDR3 contains 13 residues. Per the germline V gene, CDR1 is SNHLY and CDR2 is FYNNEI. The CDR3 nucleotides are TGTGCCAGCAGGGATACAGGGGACTATGGCTACACCTTC. Amino acid sequence: CASRDTGDYGYTF.

The rearrangement joins TRBV25-1 to TRBJ2-5, with D uncertain. In germline, CDR1 is MGHDK, CDR2 SYGVNS. The CDR3 spans 14 residues. Trimming pared 4 bases from V and 0 bases from J, leaving 9 bases between. Written as DNA, the CDR3 is TGTGCCAGCAGTGTTGGGTACAACCAAGAGACCCAGTACTTC. It is translated as CASSVGYNQETQYF.

The count of this clone is one. The chain links TRBV5-1 to TRBJ2-7, with TRBD1 as a possible D gene (5 bases). The germline V gene encodes CDR1 SGHRS and CDR2 YFSETQ. Trimming pared 1 base from V and 0 bases from J, leaving 17 bases between. This CDR3 is built from 17 residues. CDR3 DNA: TGCGCCAGCAGCTTGTCTCCGAAGCTGGACATCTCCTACGAGCAGTACTTC. As protein: CASSLSPKLDISYEQYF.

The chain uses TRBV2 and TRBJ2-7; D is possibly TRBD2 (6 bases). The V gene lost 6 bases and the J gene lost 2 bases, with 17 bases spanning the gap. This CDR3 has 15 residues. The germline CDR1 and CDR2 sequences are SNHLY and FYNNEI. CDR3 sequence: CASSHPGESTYEQYF. The DNA of the CDR3 is TGTGCCAGCAGCCATCCGGGAGAGAGTACCTACGAGCAGTACTTC.

V gene TRBV29-1 combines with J gene TRBJ2-1; D is uncertain. The CDR3 totals 16 residues. The V gene's germline CDR1 is SQVTM and CDR2 ANQGSEA. V lost 3 bases and J 8 bases, leaving 23 bases between the germline ends. CDR3 sequence reads: CSVESSGDLPGDEQFF. The CDR3 DNA sequence: TGCAGCGTTGAGAGTTCCGGAGATTTACCCGGCGATGAGCAGTTCTTC.

The gene calls are TRBV19 and TRBJ2-5, with TRBD1 matching over 12 bases. Unmatched junction bases numbered 5, after V lost 3 bases and J lost 3 bases. CDR3 length: 16 residues. Germline-derived CDR1 and CDR2 are LNHDA and SQIVND (reference sequence). The CDR3 nucleotides are TGTGCCAGTAGTATCGGGACAGGGGGCGGGGAAGAGACCCAGTACTTC. Amino acid sequence: CASSIGTGGGEETQYF.

This clone was seen a single time. V usage is TRBV19 and J usage is TRBJ2-3; 10 bases align to TRBD2. Trimming at V came to 7 bases and at J to 0 bases, leaving 7 bases not matched to a gene. Germline V gene data show CDR1 as LNHDA and CDR2 as SQIVND (reference sequence). The CDR3 totals 16 residues. This chain's CDR3 is CASTVAGGSSTDTQYF. CDR3 nucleotide sequence: TGTGCCAGTACGGTAGCGGGGGGCTCTAGCACAGATACGCAGTATTTT.

The chain is built from TRBV6-1 and TRBJ1-2; D gene uncertain. Germline assignment: CDR1 MNHNS and CDR2 SASEGT. The CDR3 contains 13 residues. Trimming took 5 bases from V and 1 from J, leaving 8 bases between them. The CDR3 loop is CASSWGDNYGYTF. The CDR3 nucleotides read TGTGCCAGCAGTTGGGGTGATAACTATGGCTACACCTTC.

V and J are TRBV2 and TRBJ2-7; 8 bases agree with TRBD2. After removal of 1 base from V and 2 bases from J, the junction contained 10 bases not matched to a gene. Germline V gene data show CDR1 as SNHLY and CDR2 as FYNNEI. CDR3 length equals 17 residues. Written as DNA, the CDR3 is TGTGCCAGCAGTGAAGGTTTCCAGCGGGGGTTCGCCTACGAGCAGTACTTC. Protein: CASSEGFQRGFAYEQYF.

The CDR3 region is CATGLAGYYNEQFF. CDR3 coding DNA: TGTGCCACCGGACTAGCGGGTTACTACAATGAGCAGTTCTTC. V and J are TRBV13 and TRBJ2-1; 11 nucleotides align to TRBD2. Looked up from germline, CDR1 is PRHDT and CDR2 is FYEKMQ (reference sequence). CDR3 length equals 14 residues. V was pared by 10 bases and J by 3 bases, with 5 bases of the junction left unmatched.

About this clone: Other DNA sequences within the sample encode an identical CDR3. The CDR3 bases are TGTGCCAGCAGCCCAGGGACCGAGCAGTACTTC. This gives the protein CASSPGTEQYF. This chain connects TRBV7-9 to TRBJ2-7; D assignment may be TRBD1 or TRBD2 (5 bases each). Germline-derived CDR1 and CDR2 are SEHNR and FQNEAQ (reference sequence). CDR3 length equals 11 residues. The V end was cut by 5 bases, the J end by 6 bases, with 8 bases between.

The rearrangement joins TRBV4-1 to TRBJ1-2; possible D gene TRBD1, 5 bases. The V end was cut by 4 bases, the J end by 2 bases, with 17 bases between. Germline values: CDR1 MGHRA, CDR2 YSYEKL. The CDR3 runs to 16 residues. Here the CDR3 DNA reads TGCGCCAGCAGCCCGTTCCGGGGCAGCTTAAACTATGGCTACACCTTC. It encodes CASSPFRGSLNYGYTF.

This chain connects TRBV11-2 to TRBJ1-1; D gene unclear. V was trimmed by 5 bases and J by 3 bases, leaving 16 bases between them. This CDR3 is built from 15 residues. Germline assignment: CDR1 SGHAT and CDR2 FQNNGV. The CDR3 bases are TGTGCCAGCAGCGGTTCCGCACTTCGAGACACTGAAGCTTTCTTT. It yields the protein CASSGSALRDTEAFF.

The rearrangement uses TRBV6-6 and TRBJ2-7; 7 bases align to TRBD1. After removal of 1 base from V and 5 bases from J, the junction contained 8 bases not matched to a gene. Germline CDR1 MNHNY, CDR2 SVGAGI (reference sequence). This CDR3 spans 15 amino acids. DNA for the CDR3: TGTGCCAGCAGTTACTTGGTACAGGGGAGCCACGAGCAGTACTTC. Protein: CASSYLVQGSHEQYF.

This chain links TRBV29-1 with TRBJ1-2, with D hard to call. V was clipped by 6 bases and J by 6 bases, with 11 bases between them. The CDR3 consists of 11 residues. Germline V gene sequence: CDR1 SQVTM, CDR2 ANQGSEA. For the CDR3, the DNA is TGCAGCGTGAGGCTCTTGGATGGCTACACCTTC. Translation gives CSVRLLDGYTF.

V is TRBV4-3 and J is TRBJ2-7; 12 nucleotides match TRBD2. The V segment lost 4 bases and the J segment 5 bases; nucleotides outside the gene matches: 6. This CDR3 spans 15 amino acids. Germline V CDR1 and CDR2: LGHNA, YSLEER. CDR3 nucleotide sequence: TGCGCCAGCAGCCGAGTACTAGCGGGAGGTGACGAGCAGTACTTC. This gives the protein CASSRVLAGGDEQYF.

The genes are TRBV9 and TRBJ2-3, with D perhaps given as TRBD1 or TRBD2 (5 bases each). Trimming took off 4 bases at V and 4 bases at J, with 22 bases between the two ends. Germline CDR1 is SGDLS and CDR2 is YYNGEE. CDR3 length: 17 amino acids. The CDR3 DNA reads as TGTGCCAGCAGCCCCCCGTGGGGCAGGGACGGGGCAGATACGCAGTATTTT. It codes for CASSPPWGRDGADTQYF.

This clone was seen just once. The rearrangement joins TRBV5-1 to TRBJ2-3; 9 positions agree with TRBD1. V trimming: 5 bases; J trimming: 2 bases; junction bases outside the gene matches: 3. CDR3 size: 14 residues. The germline gives CDR1 SGHRS, CDR2 YFSETQ. This CDR3 is CASRQGANTDTQYF. The DNA of the CDR3 is TGCGCCAGCAGACAGGGGGCTAACACAGATACGCAGTATTTT. Looking up the rest from reference TRBV5-1 and TRBJ2-3 gives the full variable domain: KAGVTQTPRYLIKTRGQQVTLSCSPISGHRSVSWYQQTPGQGLQFLFEYFSETQRNKGNFPGRFSGRQFSNSRSEMNVSTLELGDSALYLCASRQGANTDTQYFGPGTRLTVL.

This chain links TRBV11-2 with TRBJ2-3; 9 bases match TRBD2. In germline, CDR1 is SGHAT, CDR2 FQNNGV. Losses at the gene ends were 2 bases for V and 5 bases for J; bases not matched to a gene: 11. The CDR3 length is 17 residues. In DNA form, the CDR3 reads TGTGCCAGCAGCTTATCTTCCGGGACTAGCTATTTAGATACGCAGTATTTT. It codes for CASSLSSGTSYLDTQYF.

The rearrangement uses TRBV27 and TRBJ2-2; D ambiguous. This CDR3 is 15 amino acids long. The germline V gene encodes CDR1 MNHEY and CDR2 SMNVEV (reference sequence). V dropped 2 bases and J dropped 9 bases, with 16 bases sitting between them. The chain's CDR3 is CASSLGLPGGRELFF. Here the CDR3 DNA reads TGTGCCAGCAGTTTAGGGCTACCTGGCGGCCGGGAGCTGTTTTTT.

The chain links TRBV27 to TRBJ2-1, with D hard to call. Germline assignment: CDR1 MNHEY and CDR2 SMNVEV (reference sequence). This CDR3 is built from 14 residues. Trimming took off 9 bases at V and 0 bases at J, with 12 bases between the two ends. The CDR3, as DNA: TGTGCCAGTTCACTTCCCAGCTCCTACAATGAGCAGTTCTTC. This codes for CASSLPSSYNEQFF.

The gene calls are TRBV27 and TRBJ1-2; a weak D match, TRBD1 (5 bases). This CDR3 spans 14 amino acids. Deletions cut 3 bases from V and 5 bases from J, with 13 bases between. Germline CDR1 is MNHEY and CDR2 is SMNVEV (reference sequence). The CDR3 reads CASSFLGPRYGYTF. The CDR3 coding sequence is TGTGCCAGCAGTTTTTTGGGGCCTCGGTATGGCTACACCTTC.

The chain combines TRBV28 with TRBJ1-1, with D unresolved. V shed 0 bases and J shed 5 bases, with 13 bases lying between them. This CDR3 is 15 amino acids long. In germline, CDR1 is MDHEN, CDR2 SYDVKM. The CDR3 coding sequence is TGTGCCAGCAGTTTATGGGGCTCGGGAGGGACTGAAGCTTTCTTT. This translates into CASSLWGSGGTEAFF.

The rearrangement links TRBV6-1 to TRBJ2-7, with D possibly being TRBD1 (5 bases). V lost 6 bases and J lost 3, with 24 bases in between. The CDR3 is 17 residues long. Per germline, CDR1 MNHNS and CDR2 SASEGT. CDR3 sequence (DNA): TGTGCCAGCAGCGAAAAGGGGATACAGGATGGTTTCTACGAGCAGTACTTC. Its translation is CASSEKGIQDGFYEQYF.